This TCR beta chain was documented in a study of T-cell memory formation after mild COVID-19. Study findings and constraints: Pre-infection memory held some responding clones, suggesting pre-existing cross-reactive T cells responded. Clones that contracted clustered mainly in CM and EM if CD4+ and in EMRA if CD8+.

With regard to this clonotype: Its antigen is still unknown.

Via MiXCR, TCRdb re-called the 5' RACE reads, giving one row per CDR3 protein. The sample lists approximately 300,000 distinct CDR3 sequences, around 15% seen once, with about a fifth in the top ten. V was pared by 5 bases and J by 5 bases, with 11 bases between. CDR1 and CDR2 (germline): SGHRS, YFSETQ. The CDR3 length is 13 residues. The gene calls are TRBV5-1 and TRBJ1-5; D may be TRBD1 (5 bases). The sequence derives from a man younger than 30 who had mild COVID-19 (a few samples of this study predate the infection). Cell type and time point are not known. Sequencing used PBMCs or a T cell subset sorted from them (not recorded which). For the CDR3, the DNA is TGCGCCAGCAGGTATTCGGGGGATCAGCCCCAGCATTTT. The encoded protein is CASRYSGDQPQHF.